This T cell receptor (beta chain) stems from a study of T cells after yellow fever vaccination (dated by TCRdb to between 2018 and 2020). For context, the study as a whole: The SMART-Seq v4 Ultra Low Input RNA kit was used to prepare libraries from fractions with low cell numbers. Two healthy male donors, one aged 18 to 30 and one aged 30 to 40 years, were included in the cohort. To follow T-cell clones before and after primary and booster YFV17D yellow fever vaccination, bulk TCR alpha and beta repertoires were sequenced over time. Blood samples were taken at several timepoints before and after primary and secondary immunization, and bulk PBMC replicates and cell subsets were isolated.

TCRdb shows the sequencer as Illumina NovaSeq 6000. TCR cDNA was synthesized by 5'RACE template switching, which introduced a universal primer site and unique molecular identifiers. cDNA synthesis was primed from both the TCR alpha and TCR beta constant segments. Libraries were amplified in two PCR steps, with sample barcodes and sequencing adapters added in the second step. Sequencing of libraries was done on Illumina HiSeq 2500 (2x100 bp) or NovaSeq (2x150 bp). As for the original processing: Reads were demultiplexed and collapsed into UMI consensus sequences with MIGEC, and V(D)J alignment was performed with MiXCR. Vaccine-responding clonotypes were identified with edgeR using replicate PBMC samples, with FDR below 0.01 and a log2 fold change above 5 up to day 15 being required. CD4 or CD8 identity was assigned to each bulk clonotype according to whether the clonotype was present at higher abundance in the sequenced CD4 repertoire or the sequenced CD8 repertoire. TCRdb's own reprocessing of the public reads used fastp at Q25 and MiXCR and kept productive beta chains. When rows share a CDR3 protein, they turn into one entry using the most common DNA and genes. The V and J calls come from TCRdb's annotation, not from the publication. Across this sample there are about 350,000 distinct CDR3 sequences, with 4.1% seen only once. The ten largest clones capture about 26% of the sample.

The V and J ends are trimmed by 6 bases and 7 bases, leaving 18 bases between them. The CDR3 measures 14 amino acids from cysteine to phenylalanine. The entry retains the CDR3 DNA only, 42 bases that are in frame from base 1. The germline V gene specifies MNHEY as CDR1 and SVGEGT as CDR2. The intended sense of this specimen's treatment or condition label: live attenuated yellow fever vaccine strain. At every blood-draw timepoint, two biological replicates of bulk PBMCs were collected. PBMCs were isolated from peripheral blood using a standard Ficoll-Paque protocol. RNA was extracted with TriZol from bulk PBMCs, CD4 and CD8 fractions, and dextramer-positive and dextramer-negative fractions. A note on this clonotype: Its antigen is currently not known. The sample holds no much larger clone one base away, and base qualities are not on file.

Results the study describes overall, beyond this receptor: The secondary T-cell response was weaker than the primary response but faster, peaking on day 5 instead of day 15. FACS-sorted repertoires could contain abundant contaminating clonotypes from the bulk population, so computational filtering was required. A small share of clonotypes was detected in both CD4 and CD8 compartments, with the overlap likely arising from convergent recombination. Only two donors were included in the study, so the extent to which the findings can be generalized is limited. After the booster, most of the clones that had expanded following primary vaccination were detected again (roughly 96% of CD4 and 80% to 90% of CD8), which suggests that memory was broadly maintained.

The sequence is built from TRBV6-2 or TRBV6-3 and TRBJ1-2; tentative D gene TRBD1, with 6 bases matching. This material consisted of PBMCs, taken 5 days after the yellow fever booster vaccination. The clonotype comes from a man younger than 30 who received the YFV17D yellow fever vaccine. The CDR3: CASSLGQFRVGYTF. In nucleotide form, the sequence is TGTGCCAGCAGCCTTGGACAGTTCAGAGTTGGCTACACCTTC.